Listed here are 31 T cell receptor beta chains from one sample, sequenced in a study of cytomegalovirus exposure and HLA in healthy donors. The PCR had 60 Vbeta and 13 Jbeta primers. TCRdb's table, derived via immunoSEQ multiplex PCR, lists solely in-frame clones and lacks some. This table has 150,000 to 200,000 clones, about three quarters appearing once. Specimen: PBMCs. Receptors originate from a middle-aged woman in good health and CMV-seronegative.

The chain carries TRBV28 and TRBJ2-2; 7 bases are a match to TRBD2. V shed 2 bases and J 0 bases; nucleotides not matched to a gene: 0. The CDR3 length is 15 residues. Germline V lookup: CDR1 MDHEN, CDR2 SYDVKM. CDR3 in amino acids: CASSLGLANTGELFF. The CDR3, as DNA: TGTGCCAGCAGTTTAGGACTAGCGAACACCGGGGAGCTGTTTTTT.

The chain links TRBV29-1 to TRBJ1-2; perhaps TRBD1 as D (5 bases). The CDR3 contains 13 residues. CDR1 SQVTM and CDR2 ANQGSEA come from the germline V gene. The germline V and J ends were trimmed by 5 bases and 8 bases, with 18 bases remaining between them. In nucleotides, the CDR3 is TGCAGCGTTCTAGTCCCAGGGTCGCGAGGCTACACCTTC. It translates to CSVLVPGSRGYTF.

V is TRBV29-1 and J is TRBJ1-1; D is ambiguous. Trimming took 7 bases from V and 0 from J, leaving 12 bases between them. The germline V gene has CDR1 SQVTM and CDR2 ANQGSEA. The CDR3 contains 13 residues. The CDR3 region has the DNA TGCAGCGGGGCGCGGGCATTGAACACTGAAGCTTTCTTT. It specifies CSGARALNTEAFF. Looking up the rest from reference TRBV29-1 and TRBJ1-1 gives the full variable domain: SAVISQKPSRDICQRGTSLTIQCQVDSQVTMMFWYRQQPGQSLTLIATANQGSEATYESGFVIDKFPISRPNLTFSTLTVSNMSPEDSSIYLCSGARALNTEAFFGQGTRLTVV.

The genes are TRBV19 and TRBJ1-2; 7 bases align to TRBD1. CDR3 length: 14 amino acids. The V segment lost 0 bases and the J segment 4 bases; nucleotides outside the gene matches: 2. Germline CDR1 LNHDA, CDR2 SQIVND (reference sequence). CDR3 DNA: TGTGCCAGTAGTATAGACCAGGGGGTCTATGGCTACACCTTC. Protein sequence: CASSIDQGVYGYTF.

This rearrangement joins TRBV9 to TRBJ2-1; TRBD2 agrees at 8 bases. Trimming cost V 0 bases and J 2 bases; bases outside gene matches: 7. The germline CDR1 and CDR2 sequences are SGDLS and YYNGEE. The CDR3 contains 17 residues. The CDR3 protein is CASSVESGGGPYNEQFF. CDR3 bases: TGTGCCAGCAGCGTAGAATCCGGGGGGGGCCCCTACAATGAGCAGTTCTTC.

The chain carries TRBV6-1 and TRBJ2-5; 7 positions match TRBD1. In germline, CDR1 is MNHNS, CDR2 SASEGT. The V segment lost 5 bases and the J segment 1 base; nucleotides outside the gene matches: 7. The CDR3 has 15 residues. Written as DNA, the CDR3 is TGTGCCAGCAGTAACAGGGGTCGCCCCCAAGAGACCCAGTACTTC. Residues: CASSNRGRPQETQYF.

The chain uses TRBV4-3 and TRBJ2-3, with D possibly matching TRBD2 (5 bases). CDR3 size: 14 residues. Germline V gene data show CDR1 as LGHNA and CDR2 as YSLEER. V was cut by 4 bases and J by 0 bases, with 8 bases left in between. CDR3 sequence (DNA): TGCGCCAGCAGCCCCCGGACTAGCACAGATACGCAGTATTTT. Protein product: CASSPRTSTDTQYF.

The chain is built from TRBV27 and TRBJ2-3; no clear D gene. Germline V gene sequence: CDR1 MNHEY, CDR2 SMNVEV (reference sequence). This CDR3 is 14 amino acids long. The V and J ends lost 6 bases and 0 bases respectively, with 10 bases between them. CDR3 nucleotide sequence: TGTGCCAGCAGCCCCAGGTTTAGCACAGATACGCAGTATTTT. Protein: CASSPRFSTDTQYF.

The chain recombines TRBV5-1 with TRBJ1-1; D perhaps matches TRBD1 (5 bases). V lost 0 bases and J lost 3, with 15 bases in between. Looked up from germline, CDR1 is SGHRS and CDR2 is YFSETQ. The CDR3 covers 16 residues. The CDR3 sequence: CASSLEGTIRDTEAFF. CDR3 coding DNA: TGCGCCAGCAGCTTGGAGGGTACTATCAGGGACACTGAAGCTTTCTTT.

The chain carries TRBV30 and TRBJ1-4; no clear D. CDR3 size: 15 residues. V was pared by 3 bases and J by 0 bases, with 11 bases between. Germline V gene sequence: CDR1 GTSNPN, CDR2 SVGIG (reference sequence). The DNA of the CDR3 is TGTGCCTGGAGGACGGCGGCGGCAACTAATGAAAAACTGTTTTTT. This codes for CAWRTAAATNEKLFF.

The genes are TRBV13 and TRBJ2-1, with 12 bases matching TRBD2. This CDR3 is 19 amino acids long. V shed 1 base, J shed 5 bases, and the junction held 12 bases outside the gene matches. Germline values: CDR1 PRHDT, CDR2 FYEKMQ (reference sequence). CDR3 loop: CASSLEVQLRLAGDNEQFF. In DNA, the CDR3 is TGTGCCAGCAGCTTAGAGGTCCAATTGAGACTAGCGGGGGACAATGAGCAGTTCTTC. The full variable domain, rest sourced from reference TRBV13 and TRBJ2-1, is AAGVIQSPRHLIKEKRETATLKCYPIPRHDTVYWYQQGPGQDPQFLISFYEKMQSDKGSIPDRFSAQQFSDYHSELNMSSLELGDSALYFCASSLEVQLRLAGDNEQFFGPGTRLTVL.

This clone was detected a few times. V gene TRBV2 combines with J gene TRBJ2-3, with 7 positions matching TRBD2. Germline-derived CDR1 and CDR2 are SNHLY and FYNNEI. V shed 6 bases, J shed 4 bases, and the junction held 4 bases outside the gene matches. The CDR3 runs to 13 residues. CDR3 in amino acids: CASRITSADTQYF. CDR3 sequence (DNA): TGTGCCAGCAGGATAACTAGCGCAGATACGCAGTATTTT.

The chain carries TRBV11-1 and TRBJ2-2; tentative D call: TRBD2 (6 bases). Trimming removed 3 bases at V and 6 bases at J, with 17 bases between. The germline gives CDR1 SGHAT, CDR2 FQDESV (reference sequence). This CDR3 comprises 16 residues. CDR3 coding DNA: TGTGCCAGCAGCTTGACTAGGTGGAGGTTTGCCGGGGAGCTGTTTTTT. As protein: CASSLTRWRFAGELFF.

This rearrangement joins TRBV29-1 to TRBJ2-1, with D possibly matching TRBD2 (5 bases). The length of the CDR3 is 12 residues. The V end lost 6 bases, the J end lost 2 bases, and 8 bases lay between the germline ends. Germline loops: CDR1 SQVTM, CDR2 ANQGSEA. Written as DNA, the CDR3 is TGCAGCGTAGACTACCCCTACAATGAGCAGTTCTTC. Its protein product is CSVDYPYNEQFF.

The chain combines TRBV9 with TRBJ1-3; D is unclear. Trimming took off 4 bases at V and 0 bases at J, with 11 bases between the two ends. Germline loops: CDR1 SGDLS, CDR2 YYNGEE. The CDR3 contains 15 residues. CDR3 nucleotides: TGTGCCAGCAGCCGTGCCCGGGGCTCTGGAAACACCATATATTTT. Amino acids: CASSRARGSGNTIYF.

This clone was observed a single time. The J gene is TRBJ2-2, the V gene TRBV5-5; TRBD1 might be the D (6 bases). Germline values: CDR1 SGHKS, CDR2 YYEKEE (reference sequence). The CDR3 loop spans 15 amino acids. The V end was cut by 7 bases, the J end by 4 bases, with 17 bases between. CDR3 amino acids: CASALNRAGTGELFF. The DNA for the CDR3 is TGTGCCAGCGCTTTGAACAGGGCGGGCACCGGGGAGCTGTTTTTT.

This clone showed up just once. The chain couples TRBV5-1 to TRBJ2-1; D is possibly TRBD1 (6 bases). V lost 2 bases and J 2 bases, leaving 11 bases between the germline ends. CDR1 and CDR2 (germline): SGHRS, YFSETQ. The CDR3 extends over 15 amino acids. The CDR3, as DNA: TGCGCCAGCAGCTTAATAGGACAGCCCTACAATGAGCAGTTCTTC. Amino acid sequence: CASSLIGQPYNEQFF.

This clone came up once. This chain connects TRBV2 to TRBJ1-2, with D unresolved. V lost 7 bases to trimming and J lost 7 bases, with 16 bases between them. Germline V lookup: CDR1 SNHLY, CDR2 FYNNEI. This CDR3 region has 13 residues. This chain's CDR3 is CASKEDRRFGYTF. The DNA of the CDR3 is TGTGCCAGCAAGGAGGATCGCCGATTTGGCTACACCTTC.

The gene calls are TRBV29-1 and TRBJ2-1; a possible D gene is TRBD2 (5 bases). This CDR3 is built from 13 residues. Trimming left V 3 bases short and J 9 bases short, with 15 bases between. Per the germline V gene, CDR1 is SQVTM and CDR2 is ANQGSEA. The CDR3 nucleotides are TGCAGCGTTGAGCGGGCTGAGCGTGGTGAGCAGTTCTTC. It is translated as CSVERAERGEQFF.

V usage is TRBV9 and J usage is TRBJ2-1; 9 bases agree with TRBD2. CDR3 size: 16 residues. The ends lost 3 bases at V and 3 bases at J; junction bases unmatched: 7. CDR1 is SGDLS, CDR2 YYNGEE, per germline. CDR3 protein: CASSAGGLAFYNEQFF. Here the CDR3 DNA reads TGTGCCAGCAGCGCGGGGGGACTAGCTTTCTACAATGAGCAGTTCTTC.

The V call is TRBV29-1, the J call TRBJ2-7, with 7 bases aligning to TRBD1. The J segment lost 7 bases and the V segment lost 5 bases, leaving 8 bases of the junction unmatched. This CDR3 contains 12 residues. Per the germline V gene, CDR1 is SQVTM and CDR2 is ANQGSEA. CDR3 residues: CSVQTGFGEQYV. DNA of the CDR3: TGCAGCGTTCAGACAGGGTTTGGGGAGCAGTACGTC.

This chain joins TRBV6-1 and TRBJ1-1; D not certain. The V gene's germline CDR1 is MNHNS and CDR2 SASEGT. V was pared by 7 bases and J by 0 bases, with 12 bases between. This CDR3 comprises 14 residues. CDR3 sequence (DNA): TGTGCCAGCACCCTATATCTACTGAACACTGAAGCTTTCTTT. This encodes CASTLYLLNTEAFF.

V gene TRBV6-1 combines with J gene TRBJ2-7; D perhaps matches TRBD2 (5 bases). The V gene's germline CDR1 is MNHNS and CDR2 SASEGT. Trimming cost V 8 bases and J 4 bases, with 15 bases left between them. The CDR3 is 13 residues long. The CDR3 DNA is TGTGCCAGCGACCGGACTGGAACATACGAGCAGTACTTC. This translates into CASDRTGTYEQYF.

This rearrangement joins TRBV7-6 to TRBJ2-3, with a weak D call TRBD2 (5 bases). V shed 2 bases and J shed 1 base, with 13 bases lying between them. Germline CDR1 and CDR2: SGHVS and FNYEAQ. The CDR3 length is 16 residues. The DNA of the CDR3 is TGTGCCAGCAGCTTATTTGGGAGAACCGGCACAGATACGCAGTATTTT. Translation gives CASSLFGRTGTDTQYF.

J is TRBJ2-5 and V is TRBV4-1; 8 bases align to TRBD1. The CDR3 is 17 residues long. V lost 4 bases and J lost 2; bases outside the gene matches: 12. Germline V lookup: CDR1 MGHRA, CDR2 YSYEKL. The CDR3 loop reads CASSPRTGQTLQETQYF. In nucleotides, the CDR3 is TGCGCCAGCAGCCCTAGGACAGGGCAGACCCTACAAGAGACCCAGTACTTC.

The genes are TRBV30 and TRBJ1-4; possibly TRBD1 for D (6 bases). Trimming pared 3 bases from V and 4 bases from J, leaving 15 bases between. CDR1 and CDR2 from the germline V gene are GTSNPN and SVGIG (reference sequence). This CDR3 has 15 residues. CDR3 coding DNA: TGTGCCTGGAGCCGGACAGACGATTATAATGAAAAACTGTTTTTT. It translates to CAWSRTDDYNEKLFF.

The chain has TRBV30 and TRBJ2-3; no clear D gene. The CDR3 contains 13 residues. V was cut by 0 bases and J by 6 bases, with 10 bases left in between. CDR1 GTSNPN and CDR2 SVGIG come from the germline V gene (reference sequence). The CDR3 spells CAWSVQTQDTQYF. In DNA, the CDR3 is TGTGCCTGGAGTGTACAAACGCAGGATACGCAGTATTTT.

The J gene is TRBJ2-1, the V gene TRBV4-1; 9 nucleotides agree with TRBD2. CDR3 length: 15 amino acids. The germline CDR1 and CDR2 sequences are MGHRA and YSYEKL. Germline trimming cut 1 base from V and 5 bases from J; bases unmatched to any gene: 3. This CDR3 reads CASSQVIAGDNEQFF. DNA for the CDR3: TGCGCCAGCAGCCAAGTGATAGCGGGGGACAATGAGCAGTTCTTC.

The CDR3 DNA follows: TGTGCCAGCAGTTCCCAGAGCGGGAGTTACAATGAGCAGTTCTTC. The encoded protein is CASSSQSGSYNEQFF. This sequence joins TRBV6-5 and TRBJ2-1; 8 bases map to TRBD2. The germline V gene has CDR1 MNHEY and CDR2 SVGAGI. CDR3 size: 15 residues. With V trimmed by 4 bases and J by 4 bases, 6 bases remained unmatched.

V usage is TRBV7-9 and J usage is TRBJ2-3; tentatively, D is TRBD2 (6 bases). CDR1 and CDR2 from the germline V gene are SEHNR and FQNEAQ (reference sequence). Trimming stripped 6 bases from V and 6 bases from J, with 22 bases between. The CDR3 has 16 residues. CDR3 in DNA: TGTGCCAGCAGTCTCGGAACTGCGGGACGGTGGGATACGCAGTATTTT. Residues: CASSLGTAGRWDTQYF.

This clone was seen just once. V usage is TRBV19 and J usage is TRBJ1-2, with D tentatively TRBD1 (6 bases). This CDR3 is built from 17 residues. V lost 3 bases and J lost 3, with 20 bases in between. The germline gives CDR1 LNHDA, CDR2 SQIVND (reference sequence). In DNA form, the CDR3 reads TGTGCCAGTAGTATTAATGGCTATCGGGACACCGACTATGGCTACACCTTC. Amino acids: CASSINGYRDTDYGYTF.